A selection of T cell receptor beta chains follows, all from one sample in a study of beta chain bispecific antibodies for T cell cancers. TCRdb recomputed calls from the 5' RACE reads with MiXCR, one row per CDR3 protein. The repertoire has some 21,000 distinct CDR3 sequences, approximately 2.5% of them found once; the top ten carry under 35%. These receptors lack a known antigen. The sample was healthy donor T cells cultured with leukemia cells. The receptors were gathered from a human donor in good health. Some clones in this sample may be carry-over from other donors' samples. The CDR3 runs from the conserved cysteine through the conserved F or W. The D gene is left open where the match is weak. Expanded clones get a size class; other rows say once, few or many, or leave the size out.

>TRBV29-1|TRBJ1-1|-|many
CSVETGTYTEAFF
TGCAGCGTTGAGACGGGGACATACACTGAAGCTTTCTTT
>TRBV28|TRBJ2-3|-|many
CASSYLHTDTQYF
TGTGCCAGCAGTTATCTTCACACAGATACGCAGTATTTT
>TRBV6-5|TRBJ2-1|TRBD1|many
CASSYQGARDNEQFF
TGTGCCAGCAGTTACCAGGGGGCAAGGGACAATGAGCAGTTCTTC
>TRBV5-4|TRBJ2-7|TRBD2|few
CASSFGLAGGPRYEQYF
TGTGCCAGCAGCTTTGGGCTAGCGGGGGGGCCGCGGTACGAGCAGTACTTC
>TRBV5-1|TRBJ2-1|-|many
CASSSDANRVYNEQFF
TGCGCCAGCAGCTCGGACGCAAACCGTGTCTACAATGAGCAGTTCTTC
>TRBV28|TRBJ2-7|-|many
CASAWRGVMGYEQYF
TGTGCCAGCGCGTGGAGGGGTGTGATGGGCTACGAGCAGTACTTC
>TRBV27|TRBJ2-7|TRBD1|many
CASNGQAGDEQYF
TGTGCCAGCAATGGACAGGCCGGGGACGAGCAGTACTTC
>TRBV27|TRBJ2-1|TRBD2|few
CASSSGGADEQFF
TGTGCCAGCAGTTCCGGGGGGGCTGATGAGCAGTTCTTC
>TRBV6-1|TRBJ2-7|-|many
CASSAGALWEQYF
TGTGCCAGCAGTGCTGGGGCCCTTTGGGAGCAGTACTTC
>TRBV12-3/TRBV12-4|TRBJ2-2|-|many
CASSERDHGELFF
TGTGCCAGCAGTGAAAGAGACCACGGGGAGCTGTTTTTT
>TRBV28|TRBJ2-3|-|-
CASSGYSSFGGPGRGRLADTQYF
TGTGCCAGCAGTGGGTACAGTTCTTTTGGCGGCCCGGGTAGGGGACGCCTGGCGGATACGCAGTATTTT
>TRBV19|TRBJ2-5|TRBD2|-
CASSPRTSPQETQYF
TGTGCCAGTAGTCCCCGGACTAGCCCCCAAGAGACCCAGTACTTC
>TRBV27|TRBJ2-7|-|many
CASSAQVLYEQYF
TGTGCCAGCAGTGCACAGGTTTTGTACGAGCAGTACTTC
>TRBV20-1|TRBJ1-5|-|many
CSAKTLLLNQPQHF
TGCAGTGCTAAGACCCTGCTCCTAAATCAGCCCCAGCATTTT
>TRBV6-5|TRBJ2-3|TRBD2|few
CASSQRGAADTQYF
TGTGCCAGCAGCCAGCGGGGGGCCGCAGATACGCAGTATTTT
>TRBV10-3|TRBJ2-5|-|medium-sized
CATVGGNQETQYF
TGTGCCACGGTCGGGGGAAACCAAGAGACCCAGTACTTC
>TRBV19|TRBJ2-1|-|many
CASTSASYNEQFF
TGTGCCAGTACTTCAGCTTCCTACAATGAGCAGTTCTTC
>TRBV28|TRBJ1-5|TRBD1|many
CASSSDRGDQPQHF
TGTGCCAGCAGCTCGGACAGGGGGGATCAGCCCCAGCATTTT
>TRBV10-1|TRBJ2-3|-|many
CASSSVLGLGNTDTQYF
TGCGCCAGCAGTTCTGTTTTGGGACTCGGAAACACAGATACGCAGTATTTT
>TRBV2|TRBJ2-3|-|few
CASSDSLGGETDTQYF
TGTGCCAGCAGTGATTCGTTGGGGGGTGAGACAGATACGCAGTATTTT
>TRBV27|TRBJ1-1|-|many
CASSTLAHTEAFF
TGTGCCAGCAGTACCCTGGCCCACACTGAAGCTTTCTTT
>TRBV25-1|TRBJ1-6|-|many
CASSERRGWNSPLHF
TGTGCCAGCAGTGAGCGAAGGGGTTGGAATTCACCCCTCCACTTT
>TRBV7-8|TRBJ2-1|TRBD2|many
CATLHRTSGVELAKYNEQFF
TGTGCCACCTTACACCGGACTAGCGGGGTCGAGTTGGCCAAATACAATGAGCAGTTCTTC
>TRBV10-2|TRBJ1-1|TRBD1|few
CASSDPGQGGTEAFF
TGCGCCAGCAGTGACCCGGGACAGGGTGGTACTGAAGCTTTCTTT
>TRBV7-9|TRBJ1-2|-|many
CASSTRGRGDYGYTF
TGTGCCAGCAGCACCCGGGGCAGGGGTGACTATGGCTACACCTTC
>TRBV6-6|TRBJ2-3|TRBD2|medium-sized
CASSSPSGGADTQYF
TGTGCCAGCAGTTCACCTAGCGGGGGGGCAGATACGCAGTATTTT
>TRBV5-1|TRBJ2-3|-|many
CASRNTDTQYF
TGCGCCAGCAGAAACACAGATACGCAGTATTTT
>TRBV20-1|TRBJ1-1|-|many
CSARDWVRQREAFF
TGCAGTGCTAGAGATTGGGTTCGGCAAAGGGAAGCTTTCTTT
>TRBV5-1|TRBJ2-7|-|medium-sized
CASSLVADTYEQYF
TGCGCCAGCAGCTTGGTTGCCGATACCTACGAGCAGTACTTC
>TRBV4-1|TRBJ1-4|TRBD1|many
CATSPGTEGMGEKLFF
TGCGCCACCTCACCAGGGACAGAAGGGATGGGTGAAAAACTGTTTTTT
>TRBV20-1|TRBJ2-7|TRBD1|many
CSARLSGGYEQYF
TGCAGTGCTAGATTGTCAGGGGGCTACGAGCAGTACTTC
>TRBV9|TRBJ2-4|-|many
CASSVGPEAGQYF
TGTGCCAGCAGCGTAGGGCCCGAAGCCGGCCAGTACTTC
>TRBV28|TRBJ2-3|-|many
CASSVSRTSTDTQYF
TGTGCCAGCAGCGTATCCCGCACTAGCACAGATACGCAGTATTTT
>TRBV5-1|TRBJ1-1|TRBD1|-
CASSPRQGTTEAFF
TGCGCCAGCAGCCCCAGACAGGGAACCACTGAAGCTTTCTTT
>TRBV7-2|TRBJ2-5|-|medium-sized
CASSSLGTTQYF
TGTGCCAGCAGCTCCCTAGGGACGACCCAGTACTTC
>TRBV28|TRBJ2-5|-|many
CASSLPGQIQETQYF
TGTGCCAGCAGTTTACCCGGACAGATACAAGAGACCCAGTACTTC
>TRBV19|TRBJ2-7|-|many
CASSGGGSYEQYF
TGTGCCAGCAGTGGTGGGGGGTCCTACGAGCAGTACTTC
>TRBV5-1|TRBJ1-1|-|many
CASSLGSGSTEAFF
TGCGCCAGCAGCTTGGGGTCCGGGTCCACTGAAGCTTTCTTT
>TRBV10-3|TRBJ1-2|TRBD1|many
CAITSATGGYGYTF
TGTGCCATCACCTCTGCGACAGGGGGCTATGGCTACACCTTC
>TRBV28|TRBJ1-3|-|many
CASSNYRASSGNTIYF
TGTGCCAGCAGTAACTACAGGGCGAGCTCTGGAAACACCATATATTTT
>TRBV5-6|TRBJ2-3|-|many
CASSLTITDTQYF
TGTGCCAGCAGCTTGACCATCACAGATACGCAGTATTTT
>TRBV4-1|TRBJ2-5|TRBD2|few
CASSYSGARGETQYF
TGCGCCAGCAGCTATAGCGGGGCCCGGGGGGAGACCCAGTACTTC
>TRBV9|TRBJ2-1|-|few
CASSVAGGGAYNEQFF
TGTGCCAGCAGCGTAGCTGGAGGGGGGGCCTACAATGAGCAGTTCTTC
>TRBV18|TRBJ1-1|TRBD1|many
CASSPGTGMNTEAFF
TGTGCCAGCTCACCCGGGACAGGGATGAACACTGAAGCTTTCTTT
>TRBV7-9|TRBJ2-7|-|many
CASSLPGGGEQYF
TGTGCCAGCAGCTTACCCGGAGGTGGCGAGCAGTACTTC
>TRBV6-1|TRBJ2-2|-|many
CASSVLANTGELFF
TGTGCCAGCAGTGTCTTGGCGAACACCGGGGAGCTGTTTTTT
>TRBV28|TRBJ1-1|TRBD1|few
CASSSGQGVNTEAFF
TGTGCCAGCAGTTCAGGACAGGGGGTAAACACTGAAGCTTTCTTT
>TRBV20-1|TRBJ1-1|-|many
CSASQGMANTEAFF
TGCAGTGCTAGTCAAGGGATGGCGAACACTGAAGCTTTCTTT
>TRBV5-1|TRBJ1-5|TRBD1|many
CASSLNPGQEPQHF
TGCGCCAGCAGCCTTAATCCCGGACAGGAGCCCCAGCATTTT
>TRBV30|TRBJ2-7|TRBD2|few
CAWIGAGVYEQYF
TGTGCCTGGATAGGAGCGGGGGTCTACGAGCAGTACTTC
>TRBV7-6|TRBJ2-3|-|many
CASRDAADTQYF
TGTGCCAGCAGGGACGCGGCAGATACGCAGTATTTT
>TRBV19|TRBJ2-2|-|many
CASSIPTERIVGELFF
TGTGCCAGTAGTATCCCCACAGAGCGCATTGTCGGGGAGCTGTTTTTT
>TRBV11-2|TRBJ2-3|-|few
CASSPVGGDGDTQYF
TGTGCCAGCAGCCCAGTCGGCGGGGATGGAGATACGCAGTATTTT
>TRBV4-1|TRBJ2-7|-|many
CASSQERAPLYEQYF
TGCGCCAGCAGCCAAGAAAGGGCACCCCTCTACGAGCAGTACTTC
>TRBV6-5|TRBJ1-1|-|-
CASSRPGGGLNTEAFF
TGTGCCAGCAGCCGCCCTGGGGGGGGACTGAACACTGAAGCTTTCTTT